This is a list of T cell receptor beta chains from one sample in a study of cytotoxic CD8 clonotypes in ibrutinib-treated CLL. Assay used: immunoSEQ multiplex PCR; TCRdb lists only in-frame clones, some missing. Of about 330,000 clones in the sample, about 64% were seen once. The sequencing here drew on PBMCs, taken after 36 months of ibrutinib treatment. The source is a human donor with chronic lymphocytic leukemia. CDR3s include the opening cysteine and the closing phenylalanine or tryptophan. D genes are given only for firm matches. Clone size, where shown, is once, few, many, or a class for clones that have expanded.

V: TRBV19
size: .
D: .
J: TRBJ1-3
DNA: TGTGCCAGTAGTATACGGGGGACTGGAAACACCATATATTTT
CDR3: CASSIRGTGNTIYF

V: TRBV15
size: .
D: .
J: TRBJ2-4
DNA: TGTGCCACCAGCAGAGGGGGGACAATGGGAAACATTCAGTACTTC
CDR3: CATSRGGTMGNIQYF

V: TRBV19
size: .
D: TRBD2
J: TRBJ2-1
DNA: TGTGCCAGTACTAGCGGATTCTCCTACAATGAGCAGTTCTTC
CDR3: CASTSGFSYNEQFF

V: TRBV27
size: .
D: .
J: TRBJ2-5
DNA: TGTGCCAGCAGTTCCCGCCTCACCCCGAGGACCCAGTACTTC
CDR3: CASSSRLTPRTQYF

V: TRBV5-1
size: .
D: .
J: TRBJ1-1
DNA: TGCGCCAGCAGCTTCGACACTACGAACACTGAAGCTTTCTTT
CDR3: CASSFDTTNTEAFF

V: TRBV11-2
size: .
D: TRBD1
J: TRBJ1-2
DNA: TGTGCCAGCAGCTTTCGACAGGGCAACCACTATGGCTACACCTTC
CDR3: CASSFRQGNHYGYTF

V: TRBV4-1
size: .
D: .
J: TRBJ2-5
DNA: TGCGCCAGCAGCCAAGTTGGGCGTCAAGAGACCCAGTACTTC
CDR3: CASSQVGRQETQYF

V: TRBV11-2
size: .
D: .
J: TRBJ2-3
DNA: TGTGCCAGCAGTACCACAAGTACGCAGTATTTT
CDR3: CASSTTSTQYF

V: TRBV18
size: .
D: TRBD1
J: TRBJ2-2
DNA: TGTGCCAGCTCACCGAGACAGGGACCCACCGGGGAGCTGTTTTTT
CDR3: CASSPRQGPTGELFF

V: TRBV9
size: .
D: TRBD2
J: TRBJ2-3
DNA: TGTGCCAGCAGCGCTAGCGGGAGGGGGGCAGATACGCAGTATTTT
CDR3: CASSASGRGADTQYF

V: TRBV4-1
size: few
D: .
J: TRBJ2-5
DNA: TGCGCCAGCAGCCAAGCAGTCCAAGAGACCCAGTACTTC
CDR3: CASSQAVQETQYF

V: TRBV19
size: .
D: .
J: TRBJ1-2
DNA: TGTGCCAGTAGTAACAGTCCGGACTATGGCTACACCTTC
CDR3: CASSNSPDYGYTF

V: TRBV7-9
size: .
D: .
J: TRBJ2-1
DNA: TGTGCCAGCAGCCTACAGACTCCTATAACTTACAATGAGCAGTTCTTC
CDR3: CASSLQTPITYNEQFF

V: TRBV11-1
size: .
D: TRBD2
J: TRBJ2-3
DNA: TGTGCCAGCAGCCCTGGGACTAGCGGGGGAGGCACCGGAGATACGCAGTATTTT
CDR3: CASSPGTSGGGTGDTQYF

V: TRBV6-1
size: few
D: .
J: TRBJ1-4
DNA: TGTGCCAGCAGCTTCCTGCACGGGAGTGAAAAACTGTTTTTT
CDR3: CASSFLHGSEKLFF

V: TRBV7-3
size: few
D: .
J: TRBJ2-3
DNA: TGTGCCAGCAGCTTACTCAGGGCAGATACGCAGTATTTT
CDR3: CASSLLRADTQYF

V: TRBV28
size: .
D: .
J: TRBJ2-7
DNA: TGTGCCAGCAGTTTACTGGGGGGGGCGATCTCCTACGAGCAGTACTTC
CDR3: CASSLLGGAISYEQYF

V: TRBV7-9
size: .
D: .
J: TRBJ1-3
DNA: TGTGCCAGCAGCGGACCTAGGGGAAACACCATATATTTT
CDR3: CASSGPRGNTIYF

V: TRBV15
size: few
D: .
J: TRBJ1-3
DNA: TGTGCCACCAGCGGGAGACGGAATGCGGGAAACACCATATATTTT
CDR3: CATSGRRNAGNTIYF

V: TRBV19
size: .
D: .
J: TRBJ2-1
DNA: TGTGCCAGTAGTATGCAATTTAGCGGATTTTACAATGAGCAGTTCTTC
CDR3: CASSMQFSGFYNEQFF

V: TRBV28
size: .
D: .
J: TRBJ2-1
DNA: TGTGCCAGCAGTCCCGACCTAACTTACTCCTACAATGAGCAGTTCTTC
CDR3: CASSPDLTYSYNEQFF

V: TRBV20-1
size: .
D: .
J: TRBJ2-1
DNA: TGCAGTGCTAGTCTTTACAATGAGCAGTTCTTC
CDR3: CSASLYNEQFF

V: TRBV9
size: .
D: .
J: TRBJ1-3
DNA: TGTGCCAGCAGCGTAGATTCCAACTCTGGAAACACCATATATTTT
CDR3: CASSVDSNSGNTIYF

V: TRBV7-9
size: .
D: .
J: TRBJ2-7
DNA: TGTGCCAGCAGTTTACTATGGATAGACGAGCAGTACTTC
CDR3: CASSLLWIDEQYF

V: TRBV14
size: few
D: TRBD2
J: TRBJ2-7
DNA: TGTGCCAGCAGCCAAGATCTAGCGGAGTTCTACGAGCAGTACTTC
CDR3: CASSQDLAEFYEQYF

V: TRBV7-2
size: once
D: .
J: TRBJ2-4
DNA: TGTGCCAGCAGCTCTGCCTCTGGTGGCAAAAACATTCAGTACTTC
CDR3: CASSSASGGKNIQYF

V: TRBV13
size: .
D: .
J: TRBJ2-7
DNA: TGTGCCAGCAGCTCGATGTCTACCCCCTACGAGCAGTACTTC
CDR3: CASSSMSTPYEQYF

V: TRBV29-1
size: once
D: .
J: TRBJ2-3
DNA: TGCAGCGTTGAAGCCCCCTGGAGGGGGCGCCCAGATACGCAGTATTTT
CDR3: CSVEAPWRGRPDTQYF

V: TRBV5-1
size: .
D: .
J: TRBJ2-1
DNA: TGCGCCAGCAGCCGGGCCGGGACAACGCATGAGCAGTTCTTC
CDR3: CASSRAGTTHEQFF

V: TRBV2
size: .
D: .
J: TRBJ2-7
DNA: TGTGCCAGCAGTGAAGCGAGAGTGGACGAGCAGTACTTC
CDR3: CASSEARVDEQYF

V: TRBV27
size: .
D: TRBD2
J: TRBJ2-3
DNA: TGTGCCAGCAGACGCAGACTAGCCTCCGGCAGCACAGATACGCAGTATTTT
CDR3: CASRRRLASGSTDTQYF

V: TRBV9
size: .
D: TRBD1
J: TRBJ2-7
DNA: TGTGCCAGCAGTAGGACAGGGAGTCTCTACGAGCAGTACTTC
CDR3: CASSRTGSLYEQYF

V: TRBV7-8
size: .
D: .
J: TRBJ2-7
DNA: TGTGCCAGCAGCTTAGGTGGCGGAAGGGAGCGAAACGAGCAGTACTTC
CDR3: CASSLGGGRERNEQYF

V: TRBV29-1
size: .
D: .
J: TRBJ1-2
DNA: TGCAGCGTTGAATCTCCCCCACCTCCTCCTAACTATGGCTACACCTTC
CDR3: CSVESPPPPPNYGYTF

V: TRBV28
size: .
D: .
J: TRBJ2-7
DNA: TGTGCCAGCAGACGAGTCCCCTACGAGCAGTACTTC
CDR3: CASRRVPYEQYF

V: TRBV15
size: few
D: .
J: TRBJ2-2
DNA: TGTGCCACCAGCCCGCGACCGAATACCGGGGAGCTGTTTTTT
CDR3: CATSPRPNTGELFF

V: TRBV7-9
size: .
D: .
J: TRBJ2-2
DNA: TGTGCCAGCAGCCTCCCGGGACCGCTCTCGAACACCGGGGAGCTGTTTTTT
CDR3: CASSLPGPLSNTGELFF

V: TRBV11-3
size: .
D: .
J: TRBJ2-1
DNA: TGTGCCAGCAGCTTTCGGCTAAGCTCCTACAATGAGCAGTTCTTC
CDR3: CASSFRLSSYNEQFF

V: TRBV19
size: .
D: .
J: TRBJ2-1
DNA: TGTGCCAGTAGCCCTGGGCTAGTGCAGTACAATGAGCAGTTCTTC
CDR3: CASSPGLVQYNEQFF

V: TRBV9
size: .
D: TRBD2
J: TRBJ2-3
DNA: TGTGCCAGCAGCGTACGCGGACTAGACCGGTTATATACGCAGTATTTT
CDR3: CASSVRGLDRLYTQYF

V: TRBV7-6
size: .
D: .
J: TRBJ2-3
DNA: TGTGCCAGCAGCTTGAGGGACGTCACAGATACGCAGTATTTT
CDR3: CASSLRDVTDTQYF

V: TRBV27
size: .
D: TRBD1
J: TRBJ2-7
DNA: TGTGCCAGCAGTGTGACAGGGGGCTATATGTACGAGCAGTACTTC
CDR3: CASSVTGGYMYEQYF

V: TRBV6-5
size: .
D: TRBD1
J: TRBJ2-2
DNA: TGTGCCAGCAGTGACAGGGTGGGCACCGGGGAGCTGTTTTTT
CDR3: CASSDRVGTGELFF

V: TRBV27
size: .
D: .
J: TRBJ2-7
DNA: TGTGCCAGCAGTGCCCCGGGACACTCTTCCTACGAGCAGTACTTC
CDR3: CASSAPGHSSYEQYF

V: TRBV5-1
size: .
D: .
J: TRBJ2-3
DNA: TGCGCCAGCAGCTTGGGCGGGACATCGGTGGGCACAGATACGCAGTATTTT
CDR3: CASSLGGTSVGTDTQYF

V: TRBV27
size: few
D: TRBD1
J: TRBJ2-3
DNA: TGTGCCAGCAGTTGGAGGACAGGAACGACAGATACGCAGTATTTT
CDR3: CASSWRTGTTDTQYF

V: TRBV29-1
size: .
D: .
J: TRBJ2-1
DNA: TGCAGCGTACCGTGGGATAGAAATGAGCAGTTCTTC
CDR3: CSVPWDRNEQFF

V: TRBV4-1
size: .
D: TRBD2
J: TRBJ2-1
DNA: TGCGCCAGCAGCCAAGATCGGTCCATTGCTAGCGGGGGCCAGTACAATGAGCAGTTCTTC
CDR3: CASSQDRSIASGGQYNEQFF

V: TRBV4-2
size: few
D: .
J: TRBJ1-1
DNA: TGTGCCAGCAGCCAAGATGAGAGGGTGGGGACTGAAGCTTTCTTT
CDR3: CASSQDERVGTEAFF

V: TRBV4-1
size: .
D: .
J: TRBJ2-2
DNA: TGCGCCAGCAGCGGGTCGAGGCGGCCGGGGGAGCTGTTTTTT
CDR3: CASSGSRRPGELFF